Below, 3 T cell receptor beta chains from the same sample are listed, as sequenced in a study of control samples from healthy donors and cancer patients. Clones were read by immunoSEQ multiplex PCR, and TCRdb kept only the in-frame ones, dropping some. The sample lists roughly 51,000 clones, approximately 89% occurring once. The sample taken for sequencing was PBMCs. Receptors originate from a middle-aged man with colorectal cancer.

V usage is TRBV28 and J usage is TRBJ2-1; 12 bases are shared with TRBD2. Looked up from germline, CDR1 is MDHEN and CDR2 is SYDVKM. The CDR3 length is 16 residues. V gave up 6 bases and J gave up 6 bases; unmatched junction bases: 9. The CDR3 DNA is TGTGCCAGCAGCCTACCATCTAGCGGGAGGGCCAATGAGCAGTTCTTC. Translated, it gives CASSLPSSGRANEQFF.

V is TRBV19 and J is TRBJ2-7; 8 bases are shared with TRBD1. Unmatched junction bases numbered 10, after V lost 7 bases and J lost 2 bases. Germline V gene sequence: CDR1 LNHDA, CDR2 SQIVND (reference sequence). The CDR3 is 15 amino acids. CDR3: CASKVGQGSAYEQYF. CDR3 DNA sequence: TGTGCCAGTAAAGTCGGACAGGGATCGGCCTACGAGCAGTACTTC.

The genes are TRBV18 and TRBJ2-1; the match to TRBD2 covers 8 bases. The CDR3 length is 16 residues. After removal of 3 bases from V and 0 bases from J, the junction contained 4 bases not matched to a gene. Looked up from germline, CDR1 is KGHSH and CDR2 is LQKENI. The CDR3 DNA is TGTGCCAGCTCACCTAGCGGGGTTAGCTCCTACAATGAGCAGTTCTTC. Its protein product is CASSPSGVSSYNEQFF.